This TCR beta chain was recovered during a study of graft-versus-host responses after intestinal transplantation. CDR3 size: 11 residues. Trimming took off 4 bases at V and 12 bases at J, with 12 bases between the two ends. Germline CDR1 is MNHEY and CDR2 is SMNVEV (reference sequence). TCRdb's table, derived via immunoSEQ multiplex PCR, lists solely in-frame clones and lacks some. This table holds about 98,000 clones, more than 75% found once. The chain is built from TRBV27 and TRBJ1-2; perhaps TRBD1 as D (5 bases). The source of this sequence is a human patient who received an intestinal transplant, so some T cells may come from the graft donor. The sequenced sample was PBMCs, obtained 255 days after intestinal transplant. CDR3 bases: TGTGCCAGCAGTTCAACCGGGACGGACACCTTC. Translation gives CASSSTGTDTF.